This T cell receptor (beta chain) was obtained from a study of blood T cell repertoires in COVID-19. Sequencing was performed with immunoSEQ multiplex PCR; in TCRdb, only in-frame clones are kept and a portion is missing. The sample lists 63,000 or so clones, about 88% occurring once. This TCR derives from a man aged 65-85 years with active COVID-19. Sequenced material: peripheral blood.

CDR3 in amino acids: CASRGPGWVNTEAFF. In nucleotides, the CDR3 is TGTGCCAGCAGGGGGCCAGGGTGGGTGAACACTGAAGCTTTCTTT. This chain joins TRBV25-1 and TRBJ1-1; D may be TRBD1 (5 bases). The CDR3 sequence is 15 residues long. Germline V gene data show CDR1 as MGHDK and CDR2 as SYGVNS. Trimming removed 6 bases from V and 0 bases from J, with 14 bases in between.